A single sample gave rise to the 20 T cell receptor beta chains below, sequenced in a study of blood T cell repertoires in COVID-19. Sequencing was performed with immunoSEQ multiplex PCR; in TCRdb, only in-frame clones are kept and a portion is missing. The sample carries under 85,000 clones, 83% recorded once. Sequencing was done on a sample of peripheral blood. The receptor set was obtained from a man aged 80 or over with active or convalescent COVID-19.

The V call is TRBV6-5, the J call TRBJ1-5; 7 positions agree with TRBD1. From germline, CDR1 is MNHEY and CDR2 SVGAGI. The CDR3 spans 14 residues. J gave up 4 bases and V 6 bases, and 6 bases lay outside the gene matches. The CDR3 nucleotides read TGTGCCAGCAGGCTGACAGGGTTGAATCAGCCCCAGCATTTT. Translation: CASRLTGLNQPQHF.

This sequence joins TRBV6-5 and TRBJ1-2, with D perhaps matching TRBD1 (6 bases). The V end was cut by 6 bases, the J end by 4 bases, with 9 bases between. This CDR3 spans 12 amino acids. Germline CDR1 reads MNHEY; CDR2 reads SVGAGI. The DNA for the CDR3 is TGTGCCAGCAGCGACAGGCGCTATGGCTACACCTTC. It codes for CASSDRRYGYTF.

The V call is TRBV24-1, the J call TRBJ2-7; possible D gene TRBD2, 5 bases. Germline loops: CDR1 KGHDR, CDR2 SFDVKD. This CDR3 has 14 amino acids. Deletions cut 7 bases from V and 3 bases from J, with 15 bases between. The DNA of the CDR3 is TGTGCCACCAGCCGAGGTTCGGCGGGCTACGAGCAGTACTTC. Translated: CATSRGSAGYEQYF.

This chain's CDR3 is CANGQGAGNTIYF. For the CDR3, the DNA is TGTGCCAACGGGCAGGGGGCCGGAAACACCATATATTTT. The rearrangement links TRBV2 to TRBJ1-3, with 8 bases identical to TRBD1. In germline, CDR1 is SNHLY, CDR2 FYNNEI. Trimming cost V 10 bases and J 4 bases; bases outside gene matches: 6. The CDR3 length is 13 residues.

The chain uses TRBV27 and TRBJ2-5, with D possibly matching TRBD1 (5 bases). The DNA end is a closer match to TRBJ2-7, so the J assignment may be wrong. CDR3 length equals 13 residues. CDR1 is MNHEY and CDR2 is SMNVEV in the germline V gene (reference sequence). The CDR3 spells CASSLGQSYEQYF. CDR3 nucleotide sequence: TGTGCCAGCAGTTTGGGGCAGAGCTACGAGCAGTACTTC.

The chain employs TRBV7-3 and TRBJ2-2; 8 bases line up with TRBD2. With 7 bases clipped from V and 3 bases from J, the junction kept 16 bases outside the gene matches. CDR1 SGHTA and CDR2 FQGTGA come from the germline V gene. The CDR3 length is 18 residues. This CDR3 is CASTLNGGGISDTGELFF. The CDR3 nucleotides read TGTGCCAGCACCCTCAACGGCGGGGGGATTTCCGACACCGGGGAGCTGTTTTTT.

This clone was observed once. V and J are TRBV7-2 and TRBJ1-1; D might be TRBD1 (6 bases). Trimming cost V 3 bases and J 5 bases, with 13 bases left between them. The CDR3 runs 14 residues. CDR1 is SGHTA and CDR2 is FQGNSA in the germline V gene. The CDR3 loop is CASSFSGVGTEAFF. CDR3 DNA: TGTGCCAGCAGCTTCTCAGGGGTAGGAACTGAAGCTTTCTTT.

This clone was recorded only once. This chain links TRBV29-1 with TRBJ2-3, with D possibly matching TRBD2 (6 bases). Germline V lookup: CDR1 SQVTM, CDR2 ANQGSEA. V gave up 3 bases and J gave up 4 bases, with 11 bases separating them. The CDR3 runs 13 residues. The DNA for the CDR3 is TGCAGCGTTGAGGTCGGGGGACCAGATACGCAGTATTTT. This encodes CSVEVGGPDTQYF.

The V call is TRBV2, the J call TRBJ2-3; 12 bases match TRBD2. Germline V gives CDR1 SNHLY, CDR2 FYNNEI. The CDR3 spans 15 residues. Trimming at V came to 2 bases and at J to 7 bases, leaving 4 bases not matched to a gene. CDR3 sequence reads: CASSELAGGLNTQYF. In DNA form, the CDR3 reads TGTGCCAGCAGTGAACTAGCGGGAGGGCTTAATACGCAGTATTTT. The variable domain in full, with the rest retrieved from reference TRBV2 and TRBJ2-3, is EPEVTQTPSHQVTQMGQEVILRCVPISNHLYFYWYRQILGQKVEFLVSFYNNEISEKSEIFDDQFSVERPDGSNFTLKIRSTKLEDSAMYFCASSELAGGLNTQYFGPGTRLTVL.

The chain carries TRBV7-2 and TRBJ1-2, with TRBD1 identical over 7 bases. Trimming took 1 base from V and 2 from J; bases not matched to a gene: 4. The CDR3 sequence is 15 residues long. CDR1 and CDR2 (germline): SGHTA, FQGNSA. The CDR3 DNA sequence: TGTGCCAGCAGCTTAGAGGGGGCGGCAAACTATGGCTACACCTTC. Protein sequence: CASSLEGAANYGYTF.

This chain links TRBV11-2 with TRBJ1-3; maybe TRBD1 (5 bases). Per the germline V gene, CDR1 is SGHAT and CDR2 is FQNNGV. This CDR3 has 14 amino acids. Trimming removed 2 bases at V and 9 bases at J, with 14 bases between. Here the CDR3 reads CASSLPQGLGTIYF. The CDR3 region has the DNA TGTGCCAGCAGCTTACCGCAGGGTCTAGGCACCATATATTTT.

The chain carries TRBV19 and TRBJ1-5; D is possibly TRBD1 (5 bases). The germline V gene has CDR1 LNHDA and CDR2 SQIVND (reference sequence). The CDR3 spans 16 residues. Trimming removed 0 bases at V and 6 bases at J, with 15 bases between. The CDR3 DNA sequence: TGTGCCAGTAGTATAGATCGAAGCACCAGGGTTCAGCCCCAGCATTTT. Translating it yields CASSIDRSTRVQPQHF. Full variable domain (outside the CDR3, taken from reference TRBV19 and TRBJ1-5): DGGITQSPKYLFRKEGQNVTLSCEQNLNHDAMYWYRQDPGQGLRLIYYSQIVNDFQKGDIAEGYSVSREKKESFPLTVTSAQKNPTAFYLCASSIDRSTRVQPQHFGDGTRLSIL.

This clone appeared a few times. The J gene is TRBJ2-1, the V gene TRBV7-6; the match to TRBD2 covers 7 bases. The CDR3 contains 16 residues. V shed 5 bases, J shed 3 bases, and the junction held 10 bases outside the gene matches. CDR1 and CDR2 from the germline V gene are SGHVS and FNYEAQ. CDR3: CASSRAAGAGYNEQFF. The CDR3 DNA follows: TGTGCCAGCAGCCGCGCGGCGGGAGCCGGCTACAATGAGCAGTTCTTC.

The chain joins TRBV5-1 to TRBJ1-1; tentatively, D is TRBD1 (6 bases). CDR1 and CDR2 from the germline V gene are SGHRS and YFSETQ. V dropped 7 bases and J dropped 6 bases, with 13 bases sitting between them. The CDR3 is made up of 12 amino acids. The CDR3 DNA sequence: TGCGCCAGCGGCAAACAGGGCGCTGAAGCTTTCTTT. Translation gives CASGKQGAEAFF.

This clone occurred once. The chain couples TRBV11-2 to TRBJ1-3, with a possible D match to TRBD1 (6 bases). The germline V gene has CDR1 SGHAT and CDR2 FQNNGV. This CDR3 is built from 15 residues. Trimming shortened V by 5 bases and J by 1 base, and 12 bases separated the two germline ends. CDR3 coding DNA: TGTGCCAGCAGCGTTTCAGGGGTTTCTGGAAACACCATATATTTT. It encodes CASSVSGVSGNTIYF.

This rearrangement joins TRBV15 to TRBJ2-6; unclear D gene. Between the trimmed V and J ends, which lost 0 bases and 0 bases, there was a span of 6 bases. The germline gives CDR1 LNHNV, CDR2 YYDKDF (reference sequence). The CDR3 is 16 residues long. CDR3 nucleotides: TGTGCCACCAGCAGAGAGAGGTCCTCTGGGGCCAACGTCCTGACTTTC. This translates into CATSRERSSGANVLTF.

The J gene is TRBJ1-1, the V gene TRBV7-6; D might be TRBD1 (5 bases). The CDR3 has 16 residues. With 4 bases removed from V and 1 base from J, the gap between germline ends came to 16 bases. The V gene's germline CDR1 is SGHVS and CDR2 FNYEAQ. CDR3: CASSSIPGMGNTEAFF. The DNA for the CDR3 is TGTGCCAGCAGCTCAATTCCAGGGATGGGGAACACTGAAGCTTTCTTT. Full variable domain (rest looked up from reference TRBV7-6 and TRBJ1-1): GAGVSQSPRYKVTKRGQDVALRCDPISGHVSLYWYRQALGQGPEFLTYFNYEAQQDKSGLPNDRFSAERPEGSISTLTIQRTEQRDSAMYRCASSSIPGMGNTEAFFGQGTRLTVV.

CDR3 coding DNA: TGTGCCAGCAGCCAAGATCCGACGGGGATTAACTATAATTCACCCCTCCACTTT. It codes for CASSQDPTGINYNSPLHF. This chain uses TRBV3-1 (or the pseudogene TRBV3-2) with TRBJ1-6; D unclear. The CDR3 consists of 18 residues. The germline gives CDR1 LGHDT, CDR2 YNNKEL (reference sequence). The V end lost 0 bases, the J end lost 3 bases, and 15 bases lay between the germline ends.

V gene TRBV6-1 combines with J gene TRBJ1-3; no definite D call. The CDR3 contains 14 residues. The germline V gene has CDR1 MNHNS and CDR2 SASEGT. V lost 1 base to trimming and J lost 5 bases, with 9 bases between them. The CDR3 DNA sequence: TGTGCCAGCAGTGAAGATACTTCTAGAAACACCATATATTTT. This codes for CASSEDTSRNTIYF.

This chain connects TRBV30 to TRBJ2-3; 9 positions match TRBD2. Germline trimming cut 5 bases from V and 2 bases from J; bases unmatched to any gene: 11. The CDR3 length is 16 residues. Looked up from germline, CDR1 is GTSNPN and CDR2 is SVGIG (reference sequence). The CDR3 nucleotides are TGTGCCTGGGATCCCCGCCGCGGGGGGGCCACAGATACGCAGTATTTT. It is translated as CAWDPRRGGATDTQYF.